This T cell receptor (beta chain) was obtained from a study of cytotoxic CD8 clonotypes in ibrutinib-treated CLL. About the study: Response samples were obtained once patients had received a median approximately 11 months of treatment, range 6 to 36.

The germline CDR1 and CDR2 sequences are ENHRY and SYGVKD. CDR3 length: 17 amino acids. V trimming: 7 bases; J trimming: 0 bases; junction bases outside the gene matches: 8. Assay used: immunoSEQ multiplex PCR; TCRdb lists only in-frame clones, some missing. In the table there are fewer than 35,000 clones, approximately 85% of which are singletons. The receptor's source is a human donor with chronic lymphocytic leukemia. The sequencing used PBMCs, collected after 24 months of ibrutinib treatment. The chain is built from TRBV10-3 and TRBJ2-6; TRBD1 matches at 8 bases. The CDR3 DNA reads TGTGCCATCAAGGGAGATACAGGGGGCTCTGGGGCCAACGTCCTGACTTTC. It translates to CAIKGDTGGSGANVLTF.